The clone carrying this TCR beta chain came up a few times. Its antigen is still unknown. This sample stems from a study of T cells after yellow fever vaccination. Study conclusions and caveats: Among all clonotypes, a small share was observed in both CD4 and CD8 compartments. The secondary response was weaker, and its peak arrived faster, on day 5 versus 15.

TCRdb independently ran MiXCR on the 5' RACE reads; one entry per CDR3 protein. The sample includes some 120,000 distinct CDR3 sequences, around 9.8% of them seen just once. The CDR3 loop spans 14 amino acids. V gave up 6 bases and J gave up 6 bases, with 12 bases separating them. The origin of this receptor is a man aged 18 to 30 who received the YFV17D yellow fever vaccine. Source: CD8+ T cells sorted from PBMCs, taken on the day of the yellow fever booster vaccination. This rearrangement joins TRBV12-3 or TRBV12-4 to TRBJ1-6, with D maybe TRBD1 (5 bases). In DNA, the CDR3 is TGTGCCAGCAGCCCGACAGCCACTAATTCACCCCTCCACTTT. Protein sequence: CASSPTATNSPLHF.